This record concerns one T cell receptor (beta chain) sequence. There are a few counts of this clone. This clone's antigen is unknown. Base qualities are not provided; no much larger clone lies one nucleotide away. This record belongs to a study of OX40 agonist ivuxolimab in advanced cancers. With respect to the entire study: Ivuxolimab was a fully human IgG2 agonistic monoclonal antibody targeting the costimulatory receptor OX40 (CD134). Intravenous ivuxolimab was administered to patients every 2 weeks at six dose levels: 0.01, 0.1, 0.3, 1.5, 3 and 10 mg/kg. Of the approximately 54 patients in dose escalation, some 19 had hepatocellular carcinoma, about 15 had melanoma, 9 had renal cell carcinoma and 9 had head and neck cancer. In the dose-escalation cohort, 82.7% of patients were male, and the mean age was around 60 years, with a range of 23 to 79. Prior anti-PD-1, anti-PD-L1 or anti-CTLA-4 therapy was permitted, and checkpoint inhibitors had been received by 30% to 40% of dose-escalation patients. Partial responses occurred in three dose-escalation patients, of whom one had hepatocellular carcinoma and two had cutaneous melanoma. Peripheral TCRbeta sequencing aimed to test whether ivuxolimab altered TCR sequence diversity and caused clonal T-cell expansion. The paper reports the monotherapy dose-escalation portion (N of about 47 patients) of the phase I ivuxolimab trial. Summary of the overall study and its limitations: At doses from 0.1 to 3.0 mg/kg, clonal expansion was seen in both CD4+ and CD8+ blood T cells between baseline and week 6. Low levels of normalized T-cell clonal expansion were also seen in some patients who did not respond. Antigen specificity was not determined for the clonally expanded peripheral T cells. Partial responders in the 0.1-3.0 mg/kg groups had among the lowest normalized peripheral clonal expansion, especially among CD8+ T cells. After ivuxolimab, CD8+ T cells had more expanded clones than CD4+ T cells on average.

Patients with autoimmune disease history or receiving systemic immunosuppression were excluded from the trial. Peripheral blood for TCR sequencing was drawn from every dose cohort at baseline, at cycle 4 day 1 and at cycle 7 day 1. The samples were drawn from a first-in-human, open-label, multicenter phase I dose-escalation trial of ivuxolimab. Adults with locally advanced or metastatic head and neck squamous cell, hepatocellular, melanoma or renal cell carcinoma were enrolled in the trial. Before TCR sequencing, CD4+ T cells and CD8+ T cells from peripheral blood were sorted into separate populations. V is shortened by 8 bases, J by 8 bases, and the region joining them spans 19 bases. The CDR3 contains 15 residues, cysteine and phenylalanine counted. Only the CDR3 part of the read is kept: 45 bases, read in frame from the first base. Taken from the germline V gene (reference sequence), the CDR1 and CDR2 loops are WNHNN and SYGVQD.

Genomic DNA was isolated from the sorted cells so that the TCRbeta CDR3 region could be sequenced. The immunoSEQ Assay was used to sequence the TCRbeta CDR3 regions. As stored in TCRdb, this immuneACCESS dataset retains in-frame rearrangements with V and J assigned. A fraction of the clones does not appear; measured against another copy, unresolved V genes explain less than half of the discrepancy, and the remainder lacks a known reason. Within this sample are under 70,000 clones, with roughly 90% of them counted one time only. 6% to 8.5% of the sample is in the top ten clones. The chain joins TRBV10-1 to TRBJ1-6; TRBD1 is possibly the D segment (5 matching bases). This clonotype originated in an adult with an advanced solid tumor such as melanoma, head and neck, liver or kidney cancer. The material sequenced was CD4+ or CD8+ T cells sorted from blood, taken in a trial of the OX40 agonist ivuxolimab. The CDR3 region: CASHNEAGFDSPLHF. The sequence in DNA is TGCGCCAGCCATAATGAGGCAGGGTTCGATTCACCCCTCCACTTT.